Each of the 24 T cell receptor beta chains below was sequenced from the same sample in a study of blood T cell repertoires in COVID-19. Sequencing used immunoSEQ multiplex PCR; TCRdb keeps in-frame clones, though not all of them. The top ten hold about 2.3% of the sample, which has approximately 140,000 clones, roughly 80% seen once. What was sequenced was PBMCs or T cells enriched from blood (not recorded which). These receptors were obtained from a man aged 40-55 years with acute COVID-19.

This clone was seen once. The chain combines TRBV10-2 with TRBJ1-5; D uncertain. Germline lookup yields CDR1 WSHSY and CDR2 SAAADI. The CDR3 has 12 amino acids. V dropped 2 bases and J dropped 7 bases, with 6 bases sitting between them. The CDR3 is CASSEVSQPQHF. The CDR3 nucleotides read TGCGCCAGCAGTGAGGTCTCGCAGCCCCAGCATTTT.

The chain combines TRBV11-3 with TRBJ2-3, with 9 nucleotides matching TRBD2. The CDR3 extends over 15 amino acids. Germline V gives CDR1 SGHNT, CDR2 YENEEA. The V segment lost 3 bases and the J segment 3 bases; nucleotides outside the gene matches: 4. The CDR3 region has the DNA TGTGCCAGCAGCTTCGGCGGGGGGGGAACAGATACGCAGTATTTT. Its translation: CASSFGGGGTDTQYF.

The chain uses TRBV5-1 and TRBJ2-3; 7 nucleotides agree with TRBD2. Trimming took 1 base from V and 4 from J; bases not matched to a gene: 9. The CDR3 sequence is 16 residues long. Germline assignment: CDR1 SGHRS and CDR2 YFSETQ. The CDR3 spells CASSLPPAGAADTQYF. CDR3 nucleotide sequence: TGCGCCAGCAGCTTGCCCCCGGCGGGAGCCGCAGATACGCAGTATTTT.

J is TRBJ2-7 and V is TRBV29-1; a possible D gene is TRBD2 (7 bases). The CDR3 totals 16 residues. Germline lookup yields CDR1 SQVTM and CDR2 ANQGSEA. V lost 1 base and J 2 bases, leaving 18 bases between the germline ends. Here the CDR3 DNA reads TGCAGCGTTGAAGGCAGGGGTGCGGGAGTCACCTACGAGCAGTACTTC. Protein product: CSVEGRGAGVTYEQYF.

This clone has only a few counts. The genes are TRBV20-1 and TRBJ1-5, with a weak D call TRBD1 (5 bases). Trimming stripped 3 bases from V and 0 bases from J, with 12 bases between. The CDR3 is 15 residues long. In germline, CDR1 is DFQATT, CDR2 SNEGSKA (reference sequence). DNA for the CDR3: TGCAGTGCTAGTGGGGGGGGATATAGCAATCAGCCCCAGCATTTT. Its translation: CSASGGGYSNQPQHF.

V and J are TRBV27 and TRBJ2-3; maybe TRBD1 (6 bases). V dropped 8 bases and J dropped 1 base, with 13 bases sitting between them. Germline lookup yields CDR1 MNHEY and CDR2 SMNVEV (reference sequence). This CDR3 comprises 14 residues. This CDR3 is CASGMQGRTDTQYF. CDR3 sequence (DNA): TGTGCCAGCGGAATGCAGGGGCGCACAGATACGCAGTATTTT.

The rearrangement uses TRBV7-9 and TRBJ1-5; D is unclear. With 1 base removed from V and 10 bases from J, the gap between germline ends came to 14 bases. Germline values: CDR1 SEHNR, CDR2 FQNEAQ (reference sequence). CDR3 length: 14 residues. The CDR3 sequence: CASSLDGDAIPQHF. The CDR3 region has the DNA TGTGCCAGCAGCTTAGACGGTGATGCAATACCCCAGCATTTT.

Turning to this clone: At one boundary the junction diverges from the germline segment, which might be a read error. The DNA for the CDR3 is TGTGCCAGCAGCTTAGTAGGCGGGGCCCTCTTC. As protein: CASSLVGGALF. The rearrangement uses TRBV7-2 and TRBJ2-7; tentative D call: TRBD2 (6 bases). The CDR3 is made up of 11 amino acids. The V gene's germline CDR1 is SGHTA and CDR2 FQGNSA.

This clone appeared once. The chain has TRBV7-9 and TRBJ2-2; D might be TRBD1 (5 bases). The CDR3 contains 15 residues. The V end lost 0 bases, the J end lost 3 bases, and 8 bases lay between the germline ends. In germline, CDR1 is SEHNR, CDR2 FQNEAQ (reference sequence). The CDR3: CASSLAGRDTGELFF. CDR3 sequence (DNA): TGTGCCAGCAGCTTAGCGGGGCGTGACACCGGGGAGCTGTTTTTT. The whole variable domain, remainder taken from reference TRBV7-9 and TRBJ2-2, is DTGVSQNPRHKITKRGQNVTFRCDPISEHNRLYWYRQTLGQGPEFLTYFQNEAQLEKSRLLSDRFSAERPKGSFSTLEIQRTEQGDSAMYLCASSLAGRDTGELFFGEGSRLTVL.

This clone was picked up one time. The chain recombines TRBV3-1 (or the pseudogene TRBV3-2) with TRBJ1-5; D unclear. The germline V and J ends were trimmed by 0 bases and 5 bases, with 17 bases remaining between them. CDR3 length equals 17 residues. Germline V CDR1 and CDR2: LGHDT, YNNKEL (reference sequence). The CDR3, as DNA: TGTGCCAGCAGCCAAGATATAAGCGGGGTAGGTGATCAGCCCCAGCATTTT. This encodes CASSQDISGVGDQPQHF.

The chain carries TRBV24-1 and TRBJ1-5, with D possibly being TRBD1 (5 bases). CDR3 size: 16 residues. V gave up 5 bases and J gave up 0 bases, with 13 bases separating them. The germline V gene encodes CDR1 KGHDR and CDR2 SFDVKD. The CDR3: CATSAREDVSNQPQHF. Written as DNA, the CDR3 is TGTGCCACCAGTGCCAGGGAAGATGTTAGCAATCAGCCCCAGCATTTT.

The V and J genes are TRBV5-6 and TRBJ1-4, with no clear D. There are 16 residues in the CDR3. V gave up 4 bases and J gave up 5 bases, with 18 bases separating them. The germline CDR1 and CDR2 sequences are SGHDT and YYEEEE. The CDR3 loop reads CASSLDGEGLNEKLFF. CDR3 bases: TGTGCCAGCAGCCTGGACGGAGAAGGTTTGAATGAAAAACTGTTTTTT. Full variable domain (remainder filled in from reference TRBV5-6 and TRBJ1-4): DAGVTQSPTHLIKTRGQQVTLRCSPKSGHDTVSWYQQALGQGPQFIFQYYEEEERQRGNFPDRFSGHQFPNYSSELNVNALLLGDSALYLCASSLDGEGLNEKLFFGSGTQLSVL.

The sample holds a few counts of this clone. The genes are TRBV7-9 and TRBJ2-7; TRBD1 aligns across 10 bases. Per germline, CDR1 SEHNR and CDR2 FQNEAQ (reference sequence). The CDR3 is 15 amino acids. With 4 bases clipped from V and 2 bases from J, the junction kept 5 bases outside the gene matches. CDR3 nucleotides: TGTGCCAGCAGCTCTCAGGGGACAGGGGCCTACGAGCAGTACTTC. As protein: CASSSQGTGAYEQYF.

The CDR3 DNA is TGTGCCAGCAGCAACTCGACTCTAACAGGGGCGCAGGGGTCGGGCTACGAGCAGTACTTC. Amino acid sequence: CASSNSTLTGAQGSGYEQYF. The chain joins TRBV21-1 to TRBJ2-7; the table gives TRBD1 as D, unverified against the DNA. TRBV21-1 is tagged as a pseudogene. The CDR3 loop spans 20 amino acids.

V is TRBV28 and J is TRBJ2-7; weak D call: TRBD1 (6 bases). The CDR3 runs 12 residues. With 7 bases removed from V and 4 bases from J, the gap between germline ends came to 11 bases. Germline V gene lookup returns CDR1 MDHEN and CDR2 SYDVKM. In DNA, the CDR3 is TGTGCCAGCACCCGACAGGAGTACGAGCAGTACTTC. Protein: CASTRQEYEQYF.

This clone was found once. V and J are TRBV4-2 and TRBJ1-6; D call uncertain. V was shortened by 0 bases and J by 9 bases, with 15 bases between the two germline ends. Per germline, CDR1 LGHNA and CDR2 YNFKEQ. The CDR3 spans 16 residues. As DNA, the CDR3 is TGTGCCAGCAGCCAAGAACCCCCTTCGGGAGGTTCACCCCTCCACTTT. Residues: CASSQEPPSGGSPLHF.

V usage is TRBV19 and J usage is TRBJ2-3; TRBD1 might be the D (6 bases). This CDR3 spans 18 amino acids. Trimming removed 4 bases at V and 4 bases at J, with 24 bases between. Germline V CDR1 and CDR2: LNHDA, SQIVND (reference sequence). CDR3 protein: CASSKRGRGTSNPDTQYF. The DNA of the CDR3 is TGTGCCAGTAGTAAGAGAGGCAGGGGCACTAGTAATCCAGATACGCAGTATTTT.

CDR3 in DNA: TGTGCCAGCAGCCAAGATCTCGGGACAGGGGGAGAGACCCAGTACTTC. Its translation is CASSQDLGTGGETQYF. This chain links TRBV3-1 (or the pseudogene TRBV3-2) with TRBJ2-5, with 11 bases aligning to TRBD1. V trimming: 0 bases; J trimming: 4 bases; junction bases outside the gene matches: 4. CDR3 length equals 16 residues. The germline V gene has CDR1 LGHDT and CDR2 YNNKEL (reference sequence).

In nucleotides, the CDR3 is TGTGCCATCAGGACCGGGACAGGGAGGACTGAAGCTTTCTTT. This sequence encodes CAIRTGTGRTEAFF. This chain uses TRBV10-3 with TRBJ1-1, with 9 bases matching TRBD1. Per the germline V gene, CDR1 is ENHRY and CDR2 is SYGVKD. The length of the CDR3 is 14 residues. After removal of 6 bases from V and 5 bases from J, the junction contained 7 bases not matched to a gene.

The chain is built from TRBV19 and TRBJ1-4; D is unresolved. Germline values: CDR1 LNHDA, CDR2 SQIVND (reference sequence). This CDR3 contains 13 residues. Trimming took 7 bases from V and 6 from J, leaving 12 bases between them. CDR3 in DNA: TGTGCCAGTAAGGAAGAGGGATATGAAAAACTGTTTTTT. Residues: CASKEEGYEKLFF.

This clone was found many times. The V call is TRBV27, the J call TRBJ2-7; TRBD1 agrees at 9 bases. CDR1 and CDR2 from the germline V gene are MNHEY and SMNVEV (reference sequence). This CDR3 is 15 amino acids long. Losses at the gene ends were 4 bases for V and 6 bases for J; bases not matched to a gene: 10. The chain's CDR3 is CASSSLLGQGGEQYF. The CDR3 region has the DNA TGTGCCAGCAGTTCGTTGCTGGGACAGGGAGGCGAGCAGTACTTC.

This rearrangement joins TRBV24-1 to TRBJ1-2, with D possibly matching TRBD1 (6 bases). This CDR3 has 14 residues. In germline, CDR1 is KGHDR, CDR2 SFDVKD. V dropped 2 bases and J dropped 5 bases, with 11 bases sitting between them. In DNA form, the CDR3 reads TGTGCCACCAGTGATTCCACCCAGGGGTATGGCTACACCTTC. It yields the protein CATSDSTQGYGYTF.

The rearrangement uses TRBV7-3 and TRBJ2-7; 7 bases line up with TRBD2. The CDR3 consists of 15 residues. J lost 0 bases, V lost 2 bases, and 4 bases had no gene match. Germline CDR1 and CDR2: SGHTA and FQGTGA. The CDR3 sequence is CASSLLPGGSYEQYF. The CDR3 coding sequence is TGTGCCAGCAGCTTACTGCCGGGGGGCTCCTACGAGCAGTACTTC.

The chain combines TRBV18 with TRBJ2-5; 7 nucleotides align to TRBD1. The CDR3 covers 14 residues. Trimming at V came to 1 base and at J to 5 bases, leaving 4 bases not matched to a gene. CDR1 is KGHSH, CDR2 LQKENI, per germline. The CDR3 loop is CASSPRGQKETQYF. The CDR3 nucleotides are TGTGCCAGCTCACCACGGGGACAGAAGGAGACCCAGTACTTC.